This T cell receptor (beta chain) comes out of a study of blood T cell repertoires in COVID-19. Study-wide context: T cells, B-cell-depleted T cells, or PBMCs provided the cDNA or gDNA that served as material.

This clone was recorded a few times. TCRdb's table, derived via immunoSEQ multiplex PCR, lists solely in-frame clones and lacks some. The table shows roughly 230,000 clones, with around four fifths occurring only once. Seattle cases were enrolled at active infection and followed longitudinally. The germline gives CDR1 SEHNR, CDR2 FQNEAQ (reference sequence). Trimming took 5 bases from V and 1 from J, leaving 6 bases between them. The CDR3 totals 13 residues. Material for sequencing was peripheral blood. The chain carries TRBV7-9 and TRBJ1-3; D possibly corresponds to TRBD1 (5 bases). The sequence was collected from a woman aged 80 or older with COVID-19, enrolled during active disease. The CDR3 spells CASSPGSGNTIYF. In nucleotides, the CDR3 is TGTGCCAGCAGCCCAGGGTCTGGAAACACCATATATTTT.